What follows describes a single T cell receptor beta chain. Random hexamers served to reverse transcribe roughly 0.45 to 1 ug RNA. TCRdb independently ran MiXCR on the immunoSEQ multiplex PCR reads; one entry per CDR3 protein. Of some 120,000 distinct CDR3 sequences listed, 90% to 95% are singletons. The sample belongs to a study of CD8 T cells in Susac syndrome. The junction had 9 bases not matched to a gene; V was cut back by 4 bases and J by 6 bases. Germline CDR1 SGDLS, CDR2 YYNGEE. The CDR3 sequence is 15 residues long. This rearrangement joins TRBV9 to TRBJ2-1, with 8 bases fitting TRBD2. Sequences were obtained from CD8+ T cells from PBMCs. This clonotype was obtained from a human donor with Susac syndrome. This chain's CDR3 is CASSISGSVANEQFF. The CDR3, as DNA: TGTGCCAGCAGCATCAGCGGGAGCGTTGCCAATGAGCAGTTCTTC. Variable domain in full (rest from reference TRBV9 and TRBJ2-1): DSGVTQTPKHLITATGQRVTLRCSPRSGDLSVYWYQQSLDQGLQFLIQYYNGEERAKGNILERFSAQQFPDLHSELNLSSLELGDSALYFCASSISGSVANEQFFGPGTRLTVL.